These 18 T cell receptor beta chains were all obtained from the same sample, sequenced in a study of blood T cell repertoires in COVID-19. Repertoires were generated with immunoSEQ multiplex PCR, while TCRdb's copy carries only in-frame clones and drops some. The sample has some 380,000 clones, roughly 86% seen once. Sequencing used PBMCs or T cells enriched from blood (not recorded which). These receptor sequences come from a woman between 40 and 55 years old with acute COVID-19.

V and J are TRBV11-2 and TRBJ2-3, with 8 bases lining up with TRBD1. This CDR3 is built from 14 residues. Germline V CDR1 and CDR2: SGHAT, FQNNGV. Losses at the gene ends were 5 bases for V and 4 bases for J; bases not matched to a gene: 5. The CDR3 protein is CASSQDRGPDTQYF. As DNA, the CDR3 is TGTGCCAGCAGCCAAGACAGGGGCCCAGATACGCAGTATTTT.

The genes are TRBV18 and TRBJ2-3, with D tentatively TRBD1 (6 bases). Germline V CDR1 and CDR2: KGHSH, LQKENI. The CDR3 is made up of 16 amino acids. V was shortened by 6 bases and J by 0 bases, with 16 bases between the two germline ends. The CDR3 spells CASSRQAYTSTDTQYF. The CDR3 bases are TGTGCCAGCTCCCGACAGGCTTATACTAGCACAGATACGCAGTATTTT.

CDR3 sequence reads: CASRFKPWEGRTEAFF. The CDR3, as DNA: TGTGCCAGCCGCTTCAAGCCGTGGGAGGGTCGGACTGAAGCTTTCTTT. The chain has TRBV2 and TRBJ1-1; no reliable D call. Looked up from germline, CDR1 is SNHLY and CDR2 is FYNNEI. V shed 8 bases and J shed 5 bases, with 24 bases lying between them. The CDR3 has 16 residues.

This sequence joins TRBV3-1 (or the pseudogene TRBV3-2) and TRBJ2-7; D might be TRBD1 (5 bases). The CDR3 consists of 14 residues. Looked up from germline, CDR1 is LGHDT and CDR2 is YNNKEL (reference sequence). V was pared by 3 bases and J by 1 base, with 10 bases between. The CDR3 bases are TGTGCCAGCAGCCAGGCAGGGTTATCCTACGAGCAGTACTTC. Translating it yields CASSQAGLSYEQYF.

The rearrangement links TRBV30 to TRBJ1-5; 10 bases are shared with TRBD1. The CDR3 contains 15 residues. V gave up 2 bases and J gave up 4 bases; unmatched junction bases: 5. Germline V gives CDR1 GTSNPN, CDR2 SVGIG (reference sequence). This chain's CDR3 is CAWSRDRGWNQPQHF. In nucleotides, the CDR3 is TGTGCCTGGAGTAGGGACAGGGGTTGGAATCAGCCCCAGCATTTT.

The chain recombines TRBV6-6 with TRBJ2-1, with D possibly matching TRBD2 (6 bases). Germline assignment: CDR1 MNHNY and CDR2 SVGAGI (reference sequence). This CDR3 is built from 16 residues. Trimming removed 0 bases at V and 3 bases at J, with 12 bases between. CDR3 protein: CASSYSMRLDYNEQFF. The CDR3 DNA follows: TGTGCCAGCAGTTACTCGATGAGACTAGACTACAATGAGCAGTTCTTC.

The chain uses TRBV4-1 and TRBJ1-4; 7 bases are a match to TRBD1. The CDR3 is 15 amino acids. The trim removed 0 bases at V and 7 bases at J, leaving 5 bases unmatched. CDR1 is MGHRA, CDR2 YSYEKL, per germline. CDR3 in DNA: TGCGCCAGCAGCCAAGATCCAGGGGGTGTTGAAAAACTGTTTTTT. Translating it yields CASSQDPGGVEKLFF.

This chain links TRBV11-3 with TRBJ2-7, with a weak D call TRBD2 (5 bases). V lost 1 base, J lost 5 bases, and 15 bases lay in between. The CDR3 is made up of 15 amino acids. Germline V lookup: CDR1 SGHNT, CDR2 YENEEA. CDR3 nucleotides: TGTGCCAGCAGCTTAGGGGTGTCCGGGATCGACGAGCAGTACTTC. Translation: CASSLGVSGIDEQYF. The variable domain in full, with the rest retrieved from reference TRBV11-3 and TRBJ2-7, is EAGVVQSPRYKIIEKKQPVAFWCNPISGHNTLYWYLQNLGQGPELLIRYENEEAVDDSQLPKDRFSAERLKGVDSTLKIQPAELGDSAVYLCASSLGVSGIDEQYFGPGTRLTVT.

V and J are TRBV2 and TRBJ1-1; D unclear. The V and J ends lost 6 bases and 5 bases respectively, with 16 bases between them. The CDR3 is 14 residues long. Germline V gene data show CDR1 as SNHLY and CDR2 as FYNNEI. The CDR3 nucleotides read TGTGCCAGCAGCAAAGGCGGGTGGAGTACTGAAGCTTTCTTT. Translating gives CASSKGGWSTEAFF.

The V gene is TRBV15, the J gene TRBJ1-2; D is possibly TRBD1 (5 bases). Germline V gene data show CDR1 as LNHNV and CDR2 as YYDKDF (reference sequence). V was clipped by 0 bases and J by 4 bases, with 12 bases between them. This CDR3 comprises 15 residues. This CDR3 reads CATSRESGGIYGYTF. CDR3 DNA: TGTGCCACCAGCAGAGAATCGGGGGGGATCTATGGCTACACCTTC.

This chain connects TRBV4-2 to TRBJ2-3; the D gene is possibly TRBD2 (6 bases). This CDR3 has 12 amino acids. CDR1 is LGHNA, CDR2 YNFKEQ, per germline. The V end lost 8 bases, the J end lost 0 bases, and 6 bases lay between the germline ends. As DNA, the CDR3 is TGTGCCAGCGGGACTAGCACAGATACGCAGTATTTT. It translates to CASGTSTDTQYF.

The chain uses TRBV10-3 and TRBJ2-5; 7 bases map to TRBD2. The CDR3 length is 15 residues. The germline CDR1 and CDR2 sequences are ENHRY and SYGVKD. V lost 0 bases, J lost 5 bases, and 6 bases stayed unmatched. In DNA form, the CDR3 reads TGTGCCATCAGTGAGTCTCCCGCGGGGGTTGAGACCCAGTACTTC. It encodes CAISESPAGVETQYF.

This clone was recorded once. The chain uses TRBV10-1 and TRBJ1-4; TRBD1 might be the D (5 bases). The CDR3 spans 14 residues. V lost 8 bases and J lost 8, with 18 bases in between. Germline CDR1 WNHNN, CDR2 SYGVQD (reference sequence). CDR3 in amino acids: CASQDPGYDEKLFF. CDR3 nucleotide sequence: TGCGCCAGCCAGGATCCAGGGTATGACGAAAAACTGTTTTTT.

This chain connects TRBV3-1 (or the pseudogene TRBV3-2) to TRBJ2-2; no definite D call. The V end lost 0 bases, the J end lost 7 bases, and 12 bases lay between the germline ends. The CDR3 is made up of 15 amino acids. Germline CDR1 and CDR2: LGHDT and YNNKEL (reference sequence). The DNA of the CDR3 is TGTGCCAGCAGCCAAGATAAAGGCGGCGGCGGGGAGCTGTTTTTT. Translated, it gives CASSQDKGGGGELFF.

This chain links TRBV7-9 with TRBJ1-6; D may be TRBD1 (5 bases). CDR1 is SEHNR and CDR2 is FQNEAQ in the germline V gene (reference sequence). The CDR3 is 18 amino acids. With 4 bases removed from V and 0 bases from J, the gap between germline ends came to 16 bases. The CDR3 nucleotides read TGTGCCAGCAGCTCCGGGGGGACGGTGAGCTCCTATAATTCACCCCTCCACTTT. Its protein is CASSSGGTVSSYNSPLHF.

The genes are TRBV2 and TRBJ2-3; D may be TRBD1 (5 bases). The CDR3 is made up of 18 amino acids. Germline CDR1 reads SNHLY; CDR2 reads FYNNEI. V shed 0 bases and J shed 0 bases, with 16 bases lying between them. The DNA for the CDR3 is TGTGCCAGCAGTGAAGCGCTCAGGGTCGGCACTAGCACAGATACGCAGTATTTT. Its translation is CASSEALRVGTSTDTQYF.

V usage is TRBV5-4 and J usage is TRBJ1-2, with 9 positions matching TRBD1. Germline CDR1 is SGHNT and CDR2 is YYREEE (reference sequence). There are 15 residues in the CDR3. V dropped 4 bases and J dropped 4; count of bases not matched to a gene: 8. The CDR3 region has the DNA TGTGCCAGCAGCCAAAGGACAGGGGCGGCCTATGGCTACACCTTC. Protein product: CASSQRTGAAYGYTF.

The genes are TRBV27 and TRBJ2-1, with D possibly matching TRBD1 (5 bases). The CDR3 has 16 amino acids. Germline-derived CDR1 and CDR2 are MNHEY and SMNVEV (reference sequence). Trimming took off 7 bases at V and 3 bases at J, with 19 bases between the two ends. For the CDR3, the DNA is TGTGCCAGCAAGACATCAGGGTTTGGTCTCTACAATGAGCAGTTCTTC. Translation: CASKTSGFGLYNEQFF.